This T cell receptor beta chain was captured in a study of response to subunit inactivated influenza vaccine listed by TCRdb under 2018. The study in broad terms: Deep quantitative T cell receptor repertoire profiling was used in the study to track responses to a trivalent subunit inactivated influenza vaccine. Broad study findings and their caveats: According to the authors, only a limited number of new T cells may be recruited by each seasonal influenza vaccination.

Its CDR3 holds 14 amino acids, cysteine through phenylalanine. Only the CDR3 region is kept as DNA, spanning 42 bases read in frame from base 1. Trimming at the junction amounts to 0 bases on V and 4 bases on J, and the germline ends lie 10 bases apart. According to the germline V gene, CDR1 reads SGDLS and CDR2 reads YYNGEE. Libraries were constructed by RT-PCR. The sequencer was an Illumina HiSeq 2500. TCRdb reworked the public reads: Q25 trimming with fastp, MiXCR clone assembly, productive beta chains retained. CDR3 protein sequences are deduplicated, and each keeps its most common genes and DNA. For this sample there are roughly 700,000 distinct CDR3 sequences; 15% to 19% appear just once. More than 9% of the sample is held by the ten biggest clonotypes. This clonotype was detected only a few times. What this receptor recognizes is not known. Per-base qualities were not stored, and no clone one base away is much larger.

The chain employs TRBV9 and TRBJ2-5; a tentative D match to TRBD2 spans 5 bases. The source material was PBMCs from blood, sampled 11 to 12 days after vaccination. The TCR comes from a middle-aged man who received an inactivated influenza vaccine. Donor details come from another sample of the same person, matched by shared clones. The CDR3 protein sequence reads: CASSVDGGSETQYF. At the DNA level, the sequence is TGTGCCAGCAGCGTAGATGGAGGTTCAGAGACCCAGTACTTC.